These T cell receptor beta chains were read from a single sample in a study of a mutant IDH1 vaccine in newly diagnosed glioma. What these receptors recognize is not known. Profiled with immunoSEQ multiplex PCR; TCRdb holds only in-frame clones, not every one. The sample includes about 30,000 clones, roughly 80% of them seen just once. This specimen was PBMCs, taken from a glioma patient whose treatment included an IDH1 peptide vaccine. All receptors derive from a man younger than 45 with glioma. CDR3s include the opening cysteine and the closing phenylalanine or tryptophan. The D gene is left open where the match is weak. Rows may omit the clone size; those that give it use once, few, many or a size class.

TRBJ2-7 | TRBV5-4 | - | TRBD1 | TGTGCCAGCAGTTTACAGGGGTACGAGCAGTACTTC | CASSLQGYEQYF
TRBJ2-1 | TRBV19 | - | TRBD1 | TGTGCCAGTAGTAGAGGACAGGGGTCTTACAATGAGCAGTTCTTC | CASSRGQGSYNEQFF
TRBJ2-7 | TRBV18 | - | - | TGTGCCAGCTCAAGGGGACACCCCTCCTACGAGCAGTACTTC | CASSRGHPSYEQYF
TRBJ2-7 | TRBV5-1 | - | TRBD1 | TGCGCCAGCAGCTTATTCTCCGGGACAGGATTATCCTACGAGCAGTACTTC | CASSLFSGTGLSYEQYF
TRBJ1-1 | TRBV5-1 | - | - | TGCGCCAGCAGCTTGTCTACCGGGACATCTGAAGCTTTCTTT | CASSLSTGTSEAFF
TRBJ1-2 | TRBV30 | - | - | TGTGCCTGGAGTTCGGACTTCCGGTATGGCTACACCTTC | CAWSSDFRYGYTF
TRBJ2-3 | TRBV2 | - | TRBD2 | TGTGCCAGCGGTACTAGCGGGGGGGAGTTAGATACGCAGTATTTT | CASGTSGGELDTQYF
TRBJ1-1 | TRBV28 | - | TRBD1 | TGTGCCAGCAGTCTGACAGGGGAGAACACTGAAGCTTTCTTT | CASSLTGENTEAFF
TRBJ2-3 | TRBV7-8 | - | TRBD2 | TGTGCCAGCAGCTTACGGGCGGGGGGCACGGCGGGTCCTGGCACAGATACGCAGTATTTT | CASSLRAGGTAGPGTDTQYF
TRBJ2-1 | TRBV2 | once | - | TGTGCCAGCAGGGTCAGTGTAGGCAATGAGCAGTTCTTC | CASRVSVGNEQFF
TRBJ1-6 | TRBV5-1 | - | - | TGCGCCAGCAGCTTGGCCACATCCTTGGGCAATTCACCCCTCCACTTT | CASSLATSLGNSPLHF
TRBJ2-2 | TRBV15 | - | TRBD2 | TGTGCCACCAGGAGGACTAGCGGGAGGACCGGGGAGCTGTTTTTT | CATRRTSGRTGELFF
TRBJ2-6 | TRBV19 | once | - | TGTGCCAGTAGTACCCAGGTTATTTCTGGGGCCAACGTCCTGACTTTC | CASSTQVISGANVLTF
TRBJ2-7 | TRBV7-9 | - | - | TGTGCCAGCAGCTTAGGGACAGTAGAGCAGTACTTC | CASSLGTVEQYF
TRBJ2-7 | TRBV7-9 | - | TRBD2 | TGTGCCAGCAGCTTTGGGGGGGAAGAGCAGTACTTC | CASSFGGEEQYF
TRBJ2-3 | TRBV10-3 | once | - | TGTGCCATCAGTCAACCCCAGGGGGGTACAGATACGCAGTATTTT | CAISQPQGGTDTQYF
TRBJ1-5 | TRBV27 | few | TRBD1 | TGTGCCAGCAGGCCCGGGACAGCAAGCAATCAGCCCCAGCATTTT | CASRPGTASNQPQHF
TRBJ2-5 | TRBV9 | - | - | TGTGCCAGCAGCGTAGGAGCGGACCAAGAGACCCAGTACTTC | CASSVGADQETQYF
TRBJ1-1 | TRBV9 | - | - | TGTGCCAGCAGCGGTGAGTCCAGGGGTGGCACTGAAGCTTTCTTT | CASSGESRGGTEAFF
TRBJ2-2 | TRBV19 | - | - | TGTGCCAGTAGAACAAACACCGGGGAGCTGTTTTTT | CASRTNTGELFF
TRBJ2-1 | TRBV5-6 | - | - | TGTGCCAGCAGCTTGAGAGTGGGTAGCGGTAACAATGAGCAGTTCTTC | CASSLRVGSGNNEQFF
TRBJ2-2 | TRBV7-2 | - | - | TGTGCCAGCAGCTCCGGAGCCCCCGGGGAGCTGTTTTTT | CASSSGAPGELFF
TRBJ1-4 | TRBV21-1 | - | - | TGTGCCAGCAGCGAAAGGGGACAGGGGGGAAAACTGTTTTTT | CASSERGQGGKLFF